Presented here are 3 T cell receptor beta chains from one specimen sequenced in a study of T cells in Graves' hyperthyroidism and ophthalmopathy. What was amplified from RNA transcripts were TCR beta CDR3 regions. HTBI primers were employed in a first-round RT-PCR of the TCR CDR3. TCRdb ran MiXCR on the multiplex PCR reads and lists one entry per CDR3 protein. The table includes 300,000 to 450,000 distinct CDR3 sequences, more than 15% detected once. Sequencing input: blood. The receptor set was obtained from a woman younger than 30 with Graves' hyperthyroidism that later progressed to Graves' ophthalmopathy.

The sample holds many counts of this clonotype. The CDR3 nucleotides are TGCAGTGCTACACTAGCGTCTCCCTACGAGCAGTACTTC. Protein product: CSATLASPYEQYF. The V gene is TRBV20-1, the J gene TRBJ2-7; 7 positions agree with TRBD2. Trimming removed 4 bases from V and 2 bases from J; junction bases left unmatched: 5. The CDR3 is 13 residues long. Germline-derived CDR1 and CDR2 are DFQATT and SNEGSKA (reference sequence).

DNA of the CDR3: TGTGCCAGCAGCTTAGCCGGACTAGCGGGAGTCGGGACCCAGTACTTC. It is translated as CASSLAGLAGVGTQYF. V and J are TRBV7-2 and TRBJ2-5; 13 bases align to TRBD2. The CDR3 extends over 16 amino acids. V shed 0 bases and J 7 bases; nucleotides not matched to a gene: 5. Germline CDR1 is SGHTA and CDR2 is FQGNSA.

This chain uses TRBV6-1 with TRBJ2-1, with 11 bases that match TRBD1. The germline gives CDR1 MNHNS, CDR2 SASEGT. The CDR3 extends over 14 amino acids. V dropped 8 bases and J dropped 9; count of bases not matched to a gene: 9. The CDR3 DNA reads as TGTGCCAGCGCCGGGACAGGGGGGGTAGGTGAGCAGTTCTTC. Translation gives CASAGTGGVGEQFF.